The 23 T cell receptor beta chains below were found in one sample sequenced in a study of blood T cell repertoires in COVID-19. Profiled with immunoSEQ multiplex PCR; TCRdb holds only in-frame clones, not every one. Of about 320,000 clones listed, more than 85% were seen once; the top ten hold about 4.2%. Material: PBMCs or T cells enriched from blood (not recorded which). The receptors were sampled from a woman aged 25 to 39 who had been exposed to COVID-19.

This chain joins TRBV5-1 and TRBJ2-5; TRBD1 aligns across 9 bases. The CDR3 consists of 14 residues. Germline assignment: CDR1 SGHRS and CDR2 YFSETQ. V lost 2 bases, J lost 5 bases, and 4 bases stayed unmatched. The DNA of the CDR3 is TGCGCCAGCAGCTTACAGGGGGCAGAGGAGACCCAGTACTTC. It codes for CASSLQGAEETQYF.

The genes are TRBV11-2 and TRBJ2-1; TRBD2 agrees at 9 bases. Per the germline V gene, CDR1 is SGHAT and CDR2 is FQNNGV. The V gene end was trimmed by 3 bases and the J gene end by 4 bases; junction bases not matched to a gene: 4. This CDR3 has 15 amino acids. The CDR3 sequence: CASSLSGGFYNEQFF. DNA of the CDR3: TGTGCCAGCAGCTTGAGCGGGGGGTTTTACAATGAGCAGTTCTTC. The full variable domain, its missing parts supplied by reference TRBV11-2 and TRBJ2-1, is EAGVAQSPRYKIIEKRQSVAFWCNPISGHATLYWYQQILGQGPKLLIQFQNNGVVDDSQLPKDRFSAERLKGVDSTLKIQPAKLEDSAVYLCASSLSGGFYNEQFFGPGTRLTVL.

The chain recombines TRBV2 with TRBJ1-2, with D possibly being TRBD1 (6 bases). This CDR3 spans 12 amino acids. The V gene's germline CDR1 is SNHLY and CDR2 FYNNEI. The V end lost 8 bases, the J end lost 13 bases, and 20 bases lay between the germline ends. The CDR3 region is CASLLGGGVPTF. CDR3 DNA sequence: TGTGCCAGCCTACTGGGAGGGGGAGTGCCCACCTTC.

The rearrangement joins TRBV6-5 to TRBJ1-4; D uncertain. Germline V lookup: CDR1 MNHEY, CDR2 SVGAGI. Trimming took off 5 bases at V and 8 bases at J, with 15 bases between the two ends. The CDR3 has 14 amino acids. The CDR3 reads CASSQTGVQEKLFF. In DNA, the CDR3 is TGTGCCAGCAGTCAGACGGGAGTCCAGGAAAAACTGTTTTTT.

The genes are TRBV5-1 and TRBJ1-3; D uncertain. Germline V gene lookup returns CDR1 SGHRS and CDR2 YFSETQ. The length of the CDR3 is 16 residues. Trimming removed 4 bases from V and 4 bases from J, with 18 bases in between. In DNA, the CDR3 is TGCGCCAGCAGCCCGGGTGTAGGCTCGGGGGGAAACACCATATATTTT. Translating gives CASSPGVGSGGNTIYF.

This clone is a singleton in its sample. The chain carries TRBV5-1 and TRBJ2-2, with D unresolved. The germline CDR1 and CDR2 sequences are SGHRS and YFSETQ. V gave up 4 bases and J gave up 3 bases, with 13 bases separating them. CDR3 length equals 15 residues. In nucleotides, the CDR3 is TGCGCCAGCAGCGCACAGCAGTCCTACACCGGGGAGCTGTTTTTT. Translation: CASSAQQSYTGELFF.

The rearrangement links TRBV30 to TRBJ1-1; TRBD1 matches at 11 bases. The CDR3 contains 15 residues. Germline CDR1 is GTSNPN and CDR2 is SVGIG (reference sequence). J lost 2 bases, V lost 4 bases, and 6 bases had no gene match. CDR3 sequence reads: CAWMGQGGRNTEAFF. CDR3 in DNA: TGTGCCTGGATGGGACAGGGGGGGCGAAACACTGAAGCTTTCTTT.

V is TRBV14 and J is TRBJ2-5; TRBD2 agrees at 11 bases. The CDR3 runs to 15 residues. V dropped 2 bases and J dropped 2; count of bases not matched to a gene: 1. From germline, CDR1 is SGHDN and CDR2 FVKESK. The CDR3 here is CASSQRTSGQETQYF. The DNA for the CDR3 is TGTGCCAGCAGCCAAAGGACTAGCGGGCAAGAGACCCAGTACTTC.

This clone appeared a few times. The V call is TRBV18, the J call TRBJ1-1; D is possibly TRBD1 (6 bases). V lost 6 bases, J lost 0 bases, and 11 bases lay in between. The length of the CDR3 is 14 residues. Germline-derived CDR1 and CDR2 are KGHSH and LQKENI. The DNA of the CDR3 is TGTGCCAGCTCGCCCGGGACAATGAACACTGAAGCTTTCTTT. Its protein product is CASSPGTMNTEAFF.

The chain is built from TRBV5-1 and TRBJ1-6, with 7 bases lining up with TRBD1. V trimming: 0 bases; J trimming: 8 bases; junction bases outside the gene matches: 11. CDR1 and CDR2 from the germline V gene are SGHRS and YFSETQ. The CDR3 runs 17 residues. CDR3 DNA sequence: TGCGCCAGCAGCTTGGATAGTCCGGGACAGAATTATTCACCCCTCCACTTT. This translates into CASSLDSPGQNYSPLHF.

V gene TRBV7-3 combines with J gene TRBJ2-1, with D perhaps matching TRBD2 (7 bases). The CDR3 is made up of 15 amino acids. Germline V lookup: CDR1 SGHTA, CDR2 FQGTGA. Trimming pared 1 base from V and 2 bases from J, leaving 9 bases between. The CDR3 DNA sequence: TGTGCCAGCAGCTTAAGCGGGGGCGCCTACAATGAGCAGTTCTTC. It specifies CASSLSGGAYNEQFF.

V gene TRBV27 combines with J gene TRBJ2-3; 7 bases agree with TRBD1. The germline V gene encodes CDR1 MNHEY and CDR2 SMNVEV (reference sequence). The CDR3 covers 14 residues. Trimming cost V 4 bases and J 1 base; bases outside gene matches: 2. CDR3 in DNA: TGTGCCAGCAGTTCTAGGGGGCGCACAGATACGCAGTATTTT. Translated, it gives CASSSRGRTDTQYF.

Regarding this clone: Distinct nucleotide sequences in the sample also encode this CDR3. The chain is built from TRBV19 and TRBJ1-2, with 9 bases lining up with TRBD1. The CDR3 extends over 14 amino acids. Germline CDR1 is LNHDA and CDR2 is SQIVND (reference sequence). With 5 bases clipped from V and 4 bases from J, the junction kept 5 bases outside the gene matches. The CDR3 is CASSPGQGGYGYTF. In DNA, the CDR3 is TGTGCCAGTAGTCCGGGACAGGGTGGCTATGGCTACACCTTC.

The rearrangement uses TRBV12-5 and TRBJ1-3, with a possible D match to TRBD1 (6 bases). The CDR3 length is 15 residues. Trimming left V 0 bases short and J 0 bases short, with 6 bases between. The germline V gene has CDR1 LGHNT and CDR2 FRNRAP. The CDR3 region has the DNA TGTGCTAGTGGTTTGGTACAGGGCTCTGGAAACACCATATATTTT. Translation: CASGLVQGSGNTIYF.

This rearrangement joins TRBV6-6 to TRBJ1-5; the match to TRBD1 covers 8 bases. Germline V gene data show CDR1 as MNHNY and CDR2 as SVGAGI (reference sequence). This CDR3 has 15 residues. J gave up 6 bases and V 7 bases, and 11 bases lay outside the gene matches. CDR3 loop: CASTDPDRVAQPQHF. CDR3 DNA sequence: TGTGCCAGCACCGACCCGGACAGGGTGGCTCAGCCCCAGCATTTT.

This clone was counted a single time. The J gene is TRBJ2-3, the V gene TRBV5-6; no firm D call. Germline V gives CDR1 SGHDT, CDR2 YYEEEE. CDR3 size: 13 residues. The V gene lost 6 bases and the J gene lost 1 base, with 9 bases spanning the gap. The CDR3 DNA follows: TGTGCCAGCACCCTACGTGGCACAGATACGCAGTATTTT. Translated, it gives CASTLRGTDTQYF.

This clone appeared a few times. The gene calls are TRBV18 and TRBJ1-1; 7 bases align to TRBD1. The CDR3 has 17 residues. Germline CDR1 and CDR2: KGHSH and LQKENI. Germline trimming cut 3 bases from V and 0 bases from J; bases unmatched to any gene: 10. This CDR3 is CASSPNGQAALNTEAFF. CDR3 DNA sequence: TGTGCCAGCTCACCTAACGGACAGGCCGCCTTGAACACTGAAGCTTTCTTT. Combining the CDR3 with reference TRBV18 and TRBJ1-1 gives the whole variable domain NAGVMQNPRHLVRRRGQEARLRCSPMKGHSHVYWYRQLPEEGLKFMVYLQKENIIDESGMPKERFSAEFPKEGPSILRIQQVVRGDSAAYFCASSPNGQAALNTEAFFGQGTRLTVV.

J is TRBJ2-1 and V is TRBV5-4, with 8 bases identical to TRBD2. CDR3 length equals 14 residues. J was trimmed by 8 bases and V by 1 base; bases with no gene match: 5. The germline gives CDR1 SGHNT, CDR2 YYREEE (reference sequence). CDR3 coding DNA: TGTGCCAGCAGCTTGCCGGGGGGGCAATATGAGCAGTTCTTC. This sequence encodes CASSLPGGQYEQFF. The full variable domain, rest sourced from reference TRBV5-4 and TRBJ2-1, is ETGVTQSPTHLIKTRGQQVTLRCSSQSGHNTVSWYQQALGQGPQFIFQYYREEENGRGNFPPRFSGLQFPNYSSELNVNALELDDSALYLCASSLPGGQYEQFFGPGTRLTVL.

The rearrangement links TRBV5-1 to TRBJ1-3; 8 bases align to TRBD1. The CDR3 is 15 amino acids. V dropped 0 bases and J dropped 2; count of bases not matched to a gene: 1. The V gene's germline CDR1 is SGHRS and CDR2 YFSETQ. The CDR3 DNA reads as TGCGCCAGCAGCTTGGAGGACAGGGCTGGAAACACCATATATTTT. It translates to CASSLEDRAGNTIYF. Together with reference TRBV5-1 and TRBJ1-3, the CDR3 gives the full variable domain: KAGVTQTPRYLIKTRGQQVTLSCSPISGHRSVSWYQQTPGQGLQFLFEYFSETQRNKGNFPGRFSGRQFSNSRSEMNVSTLELGDSALYLCASSLEDRAGNTIYFGEGSWLTVV.

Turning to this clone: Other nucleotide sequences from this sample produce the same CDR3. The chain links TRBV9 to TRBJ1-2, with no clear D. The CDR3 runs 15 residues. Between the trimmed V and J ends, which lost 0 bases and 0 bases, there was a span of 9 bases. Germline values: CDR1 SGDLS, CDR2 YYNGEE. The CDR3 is CASSVGNRANYGYTF. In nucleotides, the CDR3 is TGTGCCAGCAGCGTAGGAAACAGAGCTAACTATGGCTACACCTTC.

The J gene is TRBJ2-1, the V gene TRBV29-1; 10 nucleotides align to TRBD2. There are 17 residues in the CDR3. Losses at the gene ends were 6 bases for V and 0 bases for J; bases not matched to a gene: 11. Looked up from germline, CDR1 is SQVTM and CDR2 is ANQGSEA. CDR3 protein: CSVRTSGPGSSYNEQFF. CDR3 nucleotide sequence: TGCAGCGTCAGGACTAGCGGTCCCGGAAGCTCCTACAATGAGCAGTTCTTC.

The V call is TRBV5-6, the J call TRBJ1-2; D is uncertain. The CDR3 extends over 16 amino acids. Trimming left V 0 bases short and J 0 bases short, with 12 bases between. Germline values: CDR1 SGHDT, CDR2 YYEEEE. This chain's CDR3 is CASSLAGGGSNYGYTF. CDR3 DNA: TGTGCCAGCAGCTTGGCAGGAGGAGGGTCTAACTATGGCTACACCTTC.

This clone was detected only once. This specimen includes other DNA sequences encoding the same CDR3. The CDR3 region is CSARDSYEQYF. The CDR3 nucleotides are TGCAGTGCTAGAGACAGCTACGAGCAGTACTTC. The V and J genes are TRBV20-1 and TRBJ2-7; D unclear. The CDR3 is made up of 11 amino acids. V lost 0 bases to trimming and J lost 3 bases, with 3 bases between them. Germline V lookup: CDR1 DFQATT, CDR2 SNEGSKA (reference sequence).